This TCR beta chain stems from a study of T cell repertoires in cytomegalovirus infection. Findings and caveats of the study: Ex vivo responses were dominated by HLA-C-restricted CMV-specific TCR beta clonotypes. Identification of carriers of CMV plus the relevant HLA was performed using cumulative public TCR beta family frequency.

From germline, CDR1 is SNHLY and CDR2 FYNNEI. V was trimmed by 5 bases and J by 12 bases, leaving 11 bases between them. This CDR3 region has 11 residues. MiXCR was run by TCRdb on the reads, yielding one entry per CDR3 protein. The sample comprises 300,000 to 400,000 distinct CDR3 sequences, around 18% of which are singletons, and roughly 8.7% rests with the top ten. Regarding this clonotype: As yet, its antigen is unknown.

The V and J genes are TRBV2 and TRBJ2-1; D unresolved. The sequence derives from a human donor in good health (CMV status not recorded). Some clones in this sample may be carry-over from other donors' samples. Sequenced input: PBMCs. Written as DNA, the CDR3 is TGTGCCAGCAGTTCCCGACTCCGGCAGTTCTTC. This translates into CASSSRLRQFF.